This TCR beta chain is drawn from a study of T cells in localized non-small cell lung cancer. Findings of the study overall: Heterogeneity within the tumor remains possible, as just one region underwent sequencing. Detection in adjacent lung was observed for a median around 55 of the top 100 tumor clones. With higher T cell density in blood came longer overall survival. Uninvolved adjacent lung showed higher T cell clonality than tumor.

V gave up 6 bases and J gave up 0 bases; unmatched junction bases: 4. This CDR3 contains 16 residues. Germline CDR1 reads MNHGY; CDR2 reads SAAAGT. Sequencing was performed with immunoSEQ multiplex PCR; in TCRdb, only in-frame clones are kept and a portion is missing. The sample carries about 2,000 clones, around 35% recorded once. Notes on this clone: What it recognizes is unknown.

V gene TRBV6-8 combines with J gene TRBJ2-6, with 8 bases lining up with TRBD2. The input for sequencing was lung tumor tissue, taken before any cancer treatment. This TCR came from an older female donor with stage I lung adenocarcinoma. In DNA form, the CDR3 reads TGTGCCAGCAGACCGGGACTAGGCTCTGGGGCCAACGTCCTGACTTTC. Residues: CASRPGLGSGANVLTF.